This paragraph covers one T cell receptor (beta chain) sequence. Its antigen is as yet unknown. The source of the sample is a study of T cells expressing NK-cell markers. Whole-study context: Cells sorted as CD3+CD56+NKG2C+, CD3+CD56+NKG2C- and CD3+CD56-NKG2C+ T cells supplied the TCR beta repertoires. HCMV seropositivity characterized seven of the eight sequenced donors, and seronegativity one.

TCRdb reanalyzed the 5' RACE reads, giving one entry per CDR3 protein sequence and no DNA. The sample table includes a few hundred thousand distinct CDR3 sequences. General study findings and limits: A few of the donors also had these clonotypes leading their CD3+CD56-NKG2C+ fraction.

The CDR3 runs 12 residues. Germline loops: CDR1 DFQATT, CDR2 SNEGSKA (reference sequence). The chain links TRBV20-1 to TRBJ2-7; the D call of TRBD1 rests on TCRdb alone, since no DNA is present to check it. This clonotype was sampled from a man between 18 and 35 years old in good health. The specimen was blood T cells: a sorted CD56 or NKG2C T cell subset, CD4+ or CD8+ T cells, or bulk PBMC T cells (not recorded which). CDR3 protein: CSPLQGPYEQYF.